The clone carrying this T cell receptor (beta chain) was counted only a few times. This sample was taken from a study of OX40 agonist ivuxolimab in advanced cancers. V was cut by 2 bases and J by 3 bases, with 14 bases left in between. Germline CDR1 is SGHRS and CDR2 is YFSETQ. The CDR3 loop spans 16 amino acids. Some clones are missing from TCRdb's copy, which holds only in-frame ones; the method was immunoSEQ multiplex PCR. The sample has tens of thousands of clones, about 81% seen once. The sample here was CD4+ or CD8+ T cells sorted from blood, taken in a trial of the OX40 agonist ivuxolimab. The chain carries TRBV5-1 and TRBJ2-2; D is undetermined. The receptor's source is an adult with an advanced solid tumor such as melanoma, head and neck, liver or kidney cancer. The CDR3 DNA follows: TGCGCCAGCAGCTTCGGCCCCGGGCTGGACACCGGGGAGCTGTTTTTT. Residues: CASSFGPGLDTGELFF.